This T cell receptor (beta chain) was sequenced in a study of graft-versus-host responses after intestinal transplantation. This clone was observed a handful of times. Its matching antigen is unknown. Lamina propria and intraepithelial lymphocytes were released by processing graft tissue. Repertoires were generated with immunoSEQ multiplex PCR, while TCRdb's copy carries only in-frame clones and drops some. The sample yields some 15,000 clones, about 80% seen once. The V end lost 3 bases, the J end lost 0 bases, and 6 bases lay between the germline ends. CDR1 is PRHDT, CDR2 FYEKMQ, per germline (reference sequence). This CDR3 contains 14 residues. General study points: Individuals carrying graft-donor T cell macrochimerism showed high graft-versus-host to host-versus-graft clonal ratios in allografts.

Specimen: ileum tissue, collected 17 days after transplant. The chain employs TRBV13 and TRBJ2-4; D remains unclear. The receptor's source is a human patient who received an intestinal transplant, so some T cells may come from the graft donor. The CDR3 coding sequence is TGTGCCAGCAGCTTGAAGAAAGCCAAAAACATTCAGTACTTC. Translation: CASSLKKAKNIQYF.